Listed here is a single T cell receptor beta chain. This entry comes from a study of blood T cell repertoires in COVID-19. Whole-study context: Whether acute or convalescent, the COVID-19 samples came from the United States, Italy and Spain. Nucleic acid was either cDNA or gDNA, and it came from T cells, B-cell-depleted T cells, or PBMCs.

The assay was immunoSEQ multiplex PCR, and TCRdb's table has in-frame clones only and misses some. This sample has about 120,000 clones, with around 77% found just once. The CDR3 totals 16 residues. Per germline, CDR1 SNHLY and CDR2 FYNNEI. V lost 3 bases to trimming and J lost 4 bases; unmatched junction nucleotides: 9. Sequencing used peripheral blood. The clonotype comes from a human donor in a cohort sampled during active COVID-19. The V and J genes are TRBV2 and TRBJ1-2; TRBD1 matches 9 bases. The CDR3 is CASSDRRQGGSYGYTF. CDR3 coding DNA: TGTGCCAGCAGTGACCGGAGACAGGGGGGATCCTATGGCTACACCTTC.